The rows below give T cell receptor beta chains drawn from one sample of a study of T cell changes during pregnancy in multiple sclerosis. Clones were read by immunoSEQ multiplex PCR, and TCRdb kept only the in-frame ones, dropping some. The sample consists of 75,000 to 95,000 clones, almost 95% of them appearing once. Sequenced here: peripheral blood, sampled after pregnancy. These receptors all stem from a female donor with multiple sclerosis, enrolled in a pregnancy study. The CDR3 runs from the conserved cysteine through the conserved F or W. The order of the fields is J gene, V gene, CDR3 protein.

>TRBJ1-1|TRBV7-3
CASSLMGQGSTEAFF
>TRBJ1-3|TRBV6-6
CATRERGIGNTIYF
>TRBJ2-7|TRBV7-9
CASSLAPGGIGEQYF
>TRBJ1-4|TRBV5-1
CASSLVGQGDKGKLFF
>TRBJ1-5|TRBV15
CATSRAVYRYNQPQHF
>TRBJ2-4|TRBV7-9
CASSSTGAAKNIQYF
>TRBJ2-3|TRBV6-4
CASSLAGGSTDTQYF
>TRBJ1-2|TRBV27
CASSTGRGADYGYTF
>TRBJ2-2|TRBV10-1
CASSDNRGGWTGELFF
>TRBJ2-7|TRBV19
CASSNTGYEQYF
>TRBJ2-1|TRBV19
CASRNSGGPGGEQFF
>TRBJ2-7|TRBV9
CASSVSQGHEQYF
>TRBJ2-1|TRBV14
CASSQATSGKYNEQFF